The 21 T cell receptor beta chains below were found in one sample sequenced in a study of identical twins. TCRdb used MiXCR to reprocess the 5' RACE reads, holding one entry per CDR3 protein. Of some 1,600,000 distinct CDR3 sequences listed, about 30% are singletons. The sample consisted of cord blood. Receptors were obtained from a newborn girl in good health.

This clonotype was seen only a few times. The chain employs TRBV6-5 and TRBJ2-2; the D gene is possibly TRBD1 (5 bases). The CDR3 contains 13 residues. In germline, CDR1 is MNHEY, CDR2 SVGAGI. Between the trimmed V and J ends, which lost 5 bases and 7 bases, there was a span of 11 bases. CDR3 residues: CASSRQFHGELFF. CDR3 bases: TGTGCCAGCAGTCGACAGTTTCACGGGGAGCTGTTTTTT.

CDR3: CSASPSGGPYNEQFF. CDR3 bases: TGCAGTGCTTCCCCTAGCGGGGGCCCCTACAATGAGCAGTTCTTC. The V call is TRBV20-1, the J call TRBJ2-1; TRBD2 agrees at 10 bases. V shed 5 bases and J 2 bases; nucleotides not matched to a gene: 6. CDR3 size: 15 residues. Germline CDR1 and CDR2: DFQATT and SNEGSKA (reference sequence).

J is TRBJ1-1 and V is TRBV6-2 or TRBV6-3; D not resolved. The germline V and J ends were trimmed by 3 bases and 1 base, with 15 bases remaining between them. This CDR3 is 16 amino acids long. CDR1 and CDR2 (germline): MNHEY, SVGEGT. The CDR3 region is CASSYSTQRTNTEAFF. CDR3 DNA sequence: TGTGCCAGCAGTTATTCGACTCAAAGGACGAACACTGAAGCTTTCTTT.

This clonotype was counted only a few times. This chain uses TRBV7-2 with TRBJ2-7; D remains unclear. The ends were cut back, 1 base at V and 2 bases at J, with 9 bases in the middle. This CDR3 is 14 amino acids long. The V gene's germline CDR1 is SGHTA and CDR2 FQGNSA. The chain's CDR3 is CASSLEGVPYEQYF. The CDR3 nucleotides are TGTGCCAGCAGCTTAGAGGGCGTCCCCTACGAGCAGTACTTC.

The V call is TRBV7-9, the J call TRBJ2-7; a possible D gene is TRBD2 (6 bases). V gave up 4 bases and J gave up 6 bases, with 10 bases separating them. The V gene's germline CDR1 is SEHNR and CDR2 FQNEAQ (reference sequence). This CDR3 is built from 12 residues. This chain's CDR3 is CASSWGETEQYF. As DNA, the CDR3 is TGTGCCAGCAGCTGGGGGGAGACCGAGCAGTACTTC. Full variable domain (rest looked up from reference TRBV7-9 and TRBJ2-7): DTGVSQNPRHKITKRGQNVTFRCDPISEHNRLYWYRQTLGQGPEFLTYFQNEAQLEKSRLLSDRFSAERPKGSFSTLEIQRTEQGDSAMYLCASSWGETEQYFGPGTRLTVT.

This sequence joins TRBV12-3 or TRBV12-4 and TRBJ1-2; 7 nucleotides line up with TRBD1. CDR3 length: 15 amino acids. V shed 7 bases and J 4 bases; nucleotides not matched to a gene: 12. CDR3 nucleotides: TGTGCCAGCACCCCCTTTGACAGGGCTTTCTATGGCTACACCTTC. Residues: CASTPFDRAFYGYTF.

This clonotype was counted a few times. CDR3: CASSFGRQYNEQFF. In DNA, the CDR3 is TGTGCCAGCTCTTTTGGGCGGCAATACAATGAGCAGTTCTTC. The V and J genes are TRBV12-3 or TRBV12-4 and TRBJ2-1; no clear D. This CDR3 has 14 residues. Trimming removed 8 bases from V and 4 bases from J, with 15 bases in between.

Only a few counts were recorded for this clonotype. The J gene is TRBJ2-7, the V gene TRBV20-1, with TRBD1 matching over 8 bases. In germline, CDR1 is DFQATT, CDR2 SNEGSKA (reference sequence). After removal of 7 bases from V and 2 bases from J, the junction contained 4 bases not matched to a gene. The CDR3 is 12 residues long. The CDR3 here is CSGLQGAYEQYF. The CDR3 DNA sequence: TGCAGTGGTCTACAGGGGGCCTACGAGCAGTACTTC.

The chain couples TRBV24-1 to TRBJ2-1, with 7 bases lining up with TRBD1. Germline assignment: CDR1 KGHDR and CDR2 SFDVKD. The ends lost 5 bases at V and 0 bases at J; junction bases unmatched: 9. This CDR3 is built from 17 residues. CDR3 loop: CATSGGTVFSSYNEQFF. The CDR3 bases are TGTGCCACCAGTGGTGGGACAGTTTTCAGCTCCTACAATGAGCAGTTCTTC.

The chain carries TRBV15 and TRBJ2-5, with D possibly TRBD2 on 5 matching bases. This CDR3 spans 15 amino acids. The germline V gene has CDR1 LNHNV and CDR2 YYDKDF (reference sequence). V lost 0 bases, J lost 1 base, and 9 bases lay in between. CDR3 protein: CATSRDWEFQETQYF. DNA for the CDR3: TGTGCCACCAGCAGAGATTGGGAGTTCCAAGAGACCCAGTACTTC.

A remark on this clonotype: A read error may be the cause here, since a much bigger clone is one base away. The chain employs TRBV28 and TRBJ1-4; unclear D gene. The CDR3 has 11 residues. Germline CDR1 and CDR2: MDHEN and SYDVKM. The CDR3: CASSHNEKPFF. The CDR3 DNA sequence: TGTGCCAGCAGCCATAATGAAAAACCGTTTTTT.

This clonotype came up a few times. The chain recombines TRBV7-6 with TRBJ1-1; weak D call: TRBD1 (5 bases). V was trimmed by 2 bases and J by 4 bases, leaving 23 bases between them. The CDR3 runs 18 residues. From germline, CDR1 is SGHVS and CDR2 FNYEAQ. CDR3 loop: CASSLHLRGRRGATEAFF. CDR3 in DNA: TGTGCCAGCAGCTTACACCTTAGGGGAAGAAGGGGAGCCACTGAAGCTTTCTTT.

This clonotype was picked up a small number of times. The V and J genes are TRBV2 and TRBJ2-5; D remains ambiguous. CDR1 is SNHLY, CDR2 FYNNEI, per germline. The CDR3 length is 11 residues. Trimming took off 6 bases at V and 5 bases at J, with 7 bases between the two ends. CDR3: CASRVLETQYF. The CDR3 region has the DNA TGTGCCAGCAGGGTTCTGGAGACCCAGTACTTC. Together with reference TRBV2 and TRBJ2-5, the CDR3 gives the full variable domain: EPEVTQTPSHQVTQMGQEVILRCVPISNHLYFYWYRQILGQKVEFLVSFYNNEISEKSEIFDDQFSVERPDGSNFTLKIRSTKLEDSAMYFCASRVLETQYFGPGTRLLVL.

This chain joins TRBV11-2 and TRBJ2-3; D may be TRBD2 (5 bases). V dropped 0 bases and J dropped 5 bases, with 9 bases sitting between them. Germline values: CDR1 SGHAT, CDR2 FQNNGV. The CDR3 totals 14 residues. Written as DNA, the CDR3 is TGTGCCAGCAGCTTAGATCCCCGGGGAGATACGCAGTATTTT. This translates into CASSLDPRGDTQYF.

This clonotype has only a few counts. The CDR3 region is CSARDPRLAGNEQYF. The CDR3 DNA follows: TGCAGTGCTAGAGATCCGCGTCTAGCTGGTAACGAGCAGTACTTC. This chain joins TRBV20-1 and TRBJ2-5; tentative D call: TRBD2 (5 bases). The DNA end is a closer match to TRBJ2-7, so the J assignment may be wrong. Germline V gives CDR1 DFQATT, CDR2 SNEGSKA (reference sequence). The CDR3 spans 15 residues.

This clonotype was seen a handful of times. The chain recombines TRBV29-1 with TRBJ1-2; 9 bases match TRBD1. After removal of 7 bases from V and 12 bases from J, the junction contained 9 bases not matched to a gene. The CDR3 covers 11 residues. CDR1 and CDR2 from the germline V gene are SQVTM and ANQGSEA. CDR3 nucleotide sequence: TGCAGCGCCCAATCCGGGACAGGGAACACCTTC. This gives the protein CSAQSGTGNTF.

This clonotype was observed a few times. The V and J genes are TRBV27 and TRBJ2-1, with 12 bases matching TRBD2. This CDR3 contains 17 residues. Germline CDR1 and CDR2: MNHEY and SMNVEV (reference sequence). After removal of 5 bases from V and 12 bases from J, the junction contained 17 bases not matched to a gene. CDR3: CASSQLAGGPGTVGQFF. In DNA, the CDR3 is TGTGCCAGCAGTCAGCTAGCGGGAGGGCCGGGTACAGTAGGGCAGTTCTTC.

This clonotype was counted between two and nine times. The chain links TRBV20-1 to TRBJ2-7; 13 bases align to TRBD2. After removal of 3 bases from V and 4 bases from J, the junction contained 3 bases not matched to a gene. The V gene's germline CDR1 is DFQATT and CDR2 SNEGSKA (reference sequence). This CDR3 contains 14 residues. The CDR3 loop is CSARTSGRLYEQYF. DNA of the CDR3: TGCAGTGCTAGGACTAGCGGGAGGTTGTACGAGCAGTACTTC.

The rearrangement uses TRBV10-3 and TRBJ2-7; possible D gene TRBD1, 6 bases. Trimming pared 6 bases from V and 2 bases from J, leaving 11 bases between. CDR1 is ENHRY and CDR2 is SYGVKD in the germline V gene. The CDR3 consists of 13 residues. CDR3 amino acids: CAISATGTYEQYF. The CDR3 DNA follows: TGTGCCATCAGCGCCACAGGGACCTACGAGCAGTACTTC.

J is TRBJ2-5 and V is TRBV6-1, with 7 bases aligning to TRBD1. This CDR3 is built from 16 residues. The ends lost 5 bases at V and 1 base at J; junction bases unmatched: 10. CDR1 and CDR2 from the germline V gene are MNHNS and SASEGT. The CDR3 bases are TGTGCCAGCAGTCATCCGGGACAGCTAGGCCAAGAGACCCAGTACTTC. This sequence encodes CASSHPGQLGQETQYF.

This clonotype was observed a few times. This chain links TRBV5-6 with TRBJ2-7; D assignment may be TRBD1 or TRBD2 (5 bases each). V was clipped by 0 bases and J by 1 base, with 14 bases between them. This CDR3 is built from 16 residues. Germline V gene lookup returns CDR1 SGHDT and CDR2 YYEEEE. CDR3 region: CASSLAAGTVSYEQYF. The CDR3 DNA is TGTGCCAGCAGCTTGGCCGCCGGGACGGTTTCCTACGAGCAGTACTTC.